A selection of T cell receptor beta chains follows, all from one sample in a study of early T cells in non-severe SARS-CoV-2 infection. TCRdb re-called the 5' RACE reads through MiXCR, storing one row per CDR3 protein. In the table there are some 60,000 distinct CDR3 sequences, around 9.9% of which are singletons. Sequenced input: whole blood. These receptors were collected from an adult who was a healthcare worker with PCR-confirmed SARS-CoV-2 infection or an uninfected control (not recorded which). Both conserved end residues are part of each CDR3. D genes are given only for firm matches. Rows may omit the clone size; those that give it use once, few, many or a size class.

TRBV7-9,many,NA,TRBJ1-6,TGTGCCAGCAGCTTTGAAGGGGATAATTCACCCCTCCACTTT,CASSFEGDNSPLHF
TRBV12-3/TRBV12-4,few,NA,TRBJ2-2,TGTGCCAGCGAAGGGACTCCCACCGGGGAGCTGTTTTTT,CASEGTPTGELFF
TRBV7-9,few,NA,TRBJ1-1,TGTGCCAGCGCCTTTGACAGGAACACTGAAGCTTTCTTT,CASAFDRNTEAFF
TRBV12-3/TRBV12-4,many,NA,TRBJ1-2,TGTGCCAGCAGTTTTTATGTTACCGGGGATGGCTACACCTTC,CASSFYVTGDGYTF
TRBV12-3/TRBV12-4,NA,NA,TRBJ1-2,TGTGCCAGCACTACCCAGGGTCGGGGCTATGGCTACACCTTC,CASTTQGRGYGYTF
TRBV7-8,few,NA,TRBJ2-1,TGTGCCAGCAGCCCTAACCCCCGCAATGAGCAGTTCTTC,CASSPNPRNEQFF
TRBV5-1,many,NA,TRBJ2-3,TGTGCCAGCAGCGGTACAGGAAGCACAGATACGCAGTATTTT,CASSGTGSTDTQYF
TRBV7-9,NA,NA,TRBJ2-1,TGTGCCAGCAGCCCAGGGAACAGGGATGAGCAGTTCTTC,CASSPGNRDEQFF
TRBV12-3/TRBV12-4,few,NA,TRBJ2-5,TGTGCCAGCAGTTTTAGGGGGGGCGTGACCCAGTACTTC,CASSFRGGVTQYF
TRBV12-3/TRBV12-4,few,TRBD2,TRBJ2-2,TGTGCCAGCAGTCGTCAAAGCGGGGCTTCTACCGGGGAGCTGTTTTTT,CASSRQSGASTGELFF
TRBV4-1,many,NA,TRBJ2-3,TGCGCCAGCAGCCAAGGAGGACTCACGGGCTACGATACGCAGTATTTT,CASSQGGLTGYDTQYF
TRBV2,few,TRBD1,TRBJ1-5,TGTGCCAGTGGACAGGGCGAGAATCAGCCCCAGCATTTT,CASGQGENQPQHF
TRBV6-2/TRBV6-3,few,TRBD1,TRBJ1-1,TGTGCCAGCAGTCTCTACCTCGGCCGGGACAGCACTGAAGCTTTCTTT,CASSLYLGRDSTEAFF
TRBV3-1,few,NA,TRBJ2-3,TGTGCCAGCAGTTCTCGGACCCAACTCGGGACAGATACGCAGTATTTT,CASSSRTQLGTDTQYF
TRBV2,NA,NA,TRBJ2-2,TGTGCCAGCAGACCCTTGGGACTCTCCGGGGAGCTGTTTTTT,CASRPLGLSGELFF
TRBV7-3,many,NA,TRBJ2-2,TGTGCCAGCAGCTTACGGCAGGGAGGCACCGGGGAGCTGTTTTTT,CASSLRQGGTGELFF
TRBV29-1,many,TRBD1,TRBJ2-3,TGCAGCGTCCGGACAGGGACGGATGCAGATACGCAGTATTTT,CSVRTGTDADTQYF
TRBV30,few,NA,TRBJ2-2,TGTGCCTGGAGTCTAGGGGGTTACACCGGGGAGCTGTTTTTT,CAWSLGGYTGELFF
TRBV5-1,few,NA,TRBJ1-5,TGCGCCAGCAGCTTGGCCCCGGGCGGTCAGCCCCAGCATTTT,CASSLAPGGQPQHF
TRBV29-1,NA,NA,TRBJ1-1,TGCAGCGTTGGGTCGGCATACGCTGAAGCTTTCTTT,CSVGSAYAEAFF
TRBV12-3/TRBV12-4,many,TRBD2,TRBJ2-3,TGTGCCAGCAGTTTTTCCTGGGGACTAGCGGAGAAAGGGGCGCAGTATTTT,CASSFSWGLAEKGAQYF
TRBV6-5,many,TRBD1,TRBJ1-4,TGTGCCAGCAGTTACTCCAACAGGGGGACCGAAAAACTGTTTTTT,CASSYSNRGTEKLFF
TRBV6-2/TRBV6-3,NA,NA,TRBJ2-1,TGTTCGTCCACCCCTCTTGCCTTCGGTGAGCAGTTCTTC,CSSTPLAFGEQFF
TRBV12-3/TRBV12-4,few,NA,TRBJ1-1,TGTGCCAGCAGCCCCGGGGTGAGCACTGAAGCTTTCTTT,CASSPGVSTEAFF
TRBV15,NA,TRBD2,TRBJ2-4,TGTGCCACCAGCAGAGATTATTGGGCTAGCGGGGGAAACATTCAGTACTTC,CATSRDYWASGGNIQYF
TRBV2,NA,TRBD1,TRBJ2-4,TGTGCCAGCAGGGGACAGGGGAACATTCAGTACTTC,CASRGQGNIQYF
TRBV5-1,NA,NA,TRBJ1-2,TGCGCCAGCAGCGAGGACCCTTGGAGGGCGGACTATGGCTACACCTTC,CASSEDPWRADYGYTF
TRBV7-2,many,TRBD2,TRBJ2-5,TGTGCCAGCAGCTTGATCTGGACTAGCGCGGAGACCCAGTACTTC,CASSLIWTSAETQYF